This T cell receptor beta chain was captured in a study of T cells and copy number aberrations in small-cell lung cancer. Patients with resected limited-stage small-cell lung cancer, operated 2008 to 2020. Only one count was recorded for this clone. CDR3 length: 13 residues. Germline V gene lookup returns CDR1 SGHDT and CDR2 YYEEEE. V gave up 4 bases and J gave up 8 bases, with 10 bases separating them. Sequencing was performed with immunoSEQ multiplex PCR; in TCRdb, only in-frame clones are kept and a portion is missing. The table includes fewer than 10,000 clones, about 75% detected once. Sequencing was performed on normal tissue next to the tumor. The chain carries TRBV5-6 and TRBJ1-6; D not certain. The origin of this receptor is a man in his 60s with small cell lung cancer. CDR3 DNA sequence: TGTGCCAGCAGCGCGGAGAGGCATTCACCCCTCCACTTT. Amino acids: CASSAERHSPLHF.